The source of this T cell receptor (beta chain) is a study of blood T cell repertoires in COVID-19. Study-level background: PBMCs, B-cell-depleted T cells, or T cells were the source of the cDNA or gDNA that made up the material.

Germline CDR1 and CDR2: SQVTM and ANQGSEA. V was pared by 3 bases and J by 6 bases, with 14 bases between. The CDR3 consists of 13 residues. Produced via immunoSEQ multiplex PCR; TCRdb's table is partial and in-frame only. The table lists about 160,000 clones, roughly 87% of them singletons. This chain uses TRBV29-1 with TRBJ1-2, with D possibly TRBD1 on 5 matching bases. This TCR came from an older woman with active or convalescent COVID-19. Input material: peripheral blood. Here the CDR3 reads CSVEVQGGDGYTF. Here the CDR3 DNA reads TGCAGCGTTGAGGTCCAGGGCGGGGATGGCTACACCTTC.